The sequence of this T cell receptor beta chain was determined in a study of blood T cell repertoires in COVID-19. Here immunoSEQ multiplex PCR was the method, and the copy in TCRdb shows in-frame clones only, minus some. The repertoire holds hundreds of thousands of clones, 81% seen once, with 7.5% in the top ten. This CDR3 has 16 amino acids. Trimming took off 0 bases at V and 5 bases at J, with 15 bases between the two ends. Per germline, CDR1 SGHRS and CDR2 YFSETQ. The sequenced sample consisted of peripheral blood. This sequence joins TRBV5-1 and TRBJ2-1; weak D call: TRBD2 (7 bases). This TCR was recovered from a woman of 80 years or more with COVID-19, enrolled during active disease. The CDR3 nucleotides are TGCGCCAGCAGCTTGGGTAGGGGGAGGGCCCACAATGAGCAGTTCTTC. Protein sequence: CASSLGRGRAHNEQFF.